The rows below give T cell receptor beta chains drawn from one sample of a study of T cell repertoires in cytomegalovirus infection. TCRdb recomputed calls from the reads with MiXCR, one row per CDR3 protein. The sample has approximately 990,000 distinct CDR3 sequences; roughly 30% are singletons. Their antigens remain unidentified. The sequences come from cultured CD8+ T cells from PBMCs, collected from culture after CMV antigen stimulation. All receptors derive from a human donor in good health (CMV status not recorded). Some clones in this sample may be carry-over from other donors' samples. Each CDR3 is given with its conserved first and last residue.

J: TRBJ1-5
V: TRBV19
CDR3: CASYNGRGARGNFQPQHF

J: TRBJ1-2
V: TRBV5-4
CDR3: CASSAGQGSYGYTF

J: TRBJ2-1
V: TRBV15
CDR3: CATSSPGTGVVNEQFF

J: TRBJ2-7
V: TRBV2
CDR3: CASSVDREWLEQYF

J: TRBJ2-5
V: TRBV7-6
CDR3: CASSSPTGFGWETQYF

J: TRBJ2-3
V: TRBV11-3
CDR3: CASSPRGGGFTDTQYF

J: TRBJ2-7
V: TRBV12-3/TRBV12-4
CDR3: CARPGRGAEQYF

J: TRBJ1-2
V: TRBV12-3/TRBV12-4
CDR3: CASSKTTGDNYGYTF

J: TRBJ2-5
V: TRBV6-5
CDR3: CANSDTGEEETQYF

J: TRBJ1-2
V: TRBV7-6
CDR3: CASRSGQTNYGYTF

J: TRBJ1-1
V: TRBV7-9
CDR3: CAIEGTLALTEAFF

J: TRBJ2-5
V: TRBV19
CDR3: CASSLSGDQETQYF

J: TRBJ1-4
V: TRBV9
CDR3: CASSVRGTTNEKLFF

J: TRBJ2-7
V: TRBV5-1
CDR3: CASSPSGTDLTEQYF

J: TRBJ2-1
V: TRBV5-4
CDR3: CASSFILGRNEQFF

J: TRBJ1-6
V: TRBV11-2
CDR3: CASRLTPYNSPLHF

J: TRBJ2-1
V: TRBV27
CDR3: CASSFPAGDSYNEQFF

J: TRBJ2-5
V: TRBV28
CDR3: CASSLPSGYQETQYF

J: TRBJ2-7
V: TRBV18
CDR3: CASSPRGDRANEQYF

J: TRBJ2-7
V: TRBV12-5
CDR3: CASGSPGQDYSYEQYF

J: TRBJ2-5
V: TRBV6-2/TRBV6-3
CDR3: CASRRKGYETQYF

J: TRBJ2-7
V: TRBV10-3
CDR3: CAIRTKGTGGDRTYEQYF

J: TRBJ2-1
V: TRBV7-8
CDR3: CASSFLSPFLSSYNEQFF

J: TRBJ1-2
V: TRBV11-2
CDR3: CASSLEGLAGGGYTF

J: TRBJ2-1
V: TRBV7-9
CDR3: CASSPGPLRNNEQFF

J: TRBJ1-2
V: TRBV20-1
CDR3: CSARDRGVASDGYTF

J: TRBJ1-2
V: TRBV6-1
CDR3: CASSHRGYGYTF

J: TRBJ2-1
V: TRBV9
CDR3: CASRGQGATYNEQFF

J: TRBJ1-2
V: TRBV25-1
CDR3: CASSANTGTGNFSYTF